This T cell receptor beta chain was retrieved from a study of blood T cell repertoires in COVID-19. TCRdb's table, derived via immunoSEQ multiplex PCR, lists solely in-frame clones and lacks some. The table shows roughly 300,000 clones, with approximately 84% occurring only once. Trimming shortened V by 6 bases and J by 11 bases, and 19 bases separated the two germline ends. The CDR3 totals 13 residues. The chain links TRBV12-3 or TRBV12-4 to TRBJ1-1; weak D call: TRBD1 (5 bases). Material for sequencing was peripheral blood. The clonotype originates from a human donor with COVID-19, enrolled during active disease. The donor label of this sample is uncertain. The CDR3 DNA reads TGTGCCAGCAGGGGGGGACCGGACGTCGCGGCTTTCTTT. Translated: CASRGGPDVAAFF.